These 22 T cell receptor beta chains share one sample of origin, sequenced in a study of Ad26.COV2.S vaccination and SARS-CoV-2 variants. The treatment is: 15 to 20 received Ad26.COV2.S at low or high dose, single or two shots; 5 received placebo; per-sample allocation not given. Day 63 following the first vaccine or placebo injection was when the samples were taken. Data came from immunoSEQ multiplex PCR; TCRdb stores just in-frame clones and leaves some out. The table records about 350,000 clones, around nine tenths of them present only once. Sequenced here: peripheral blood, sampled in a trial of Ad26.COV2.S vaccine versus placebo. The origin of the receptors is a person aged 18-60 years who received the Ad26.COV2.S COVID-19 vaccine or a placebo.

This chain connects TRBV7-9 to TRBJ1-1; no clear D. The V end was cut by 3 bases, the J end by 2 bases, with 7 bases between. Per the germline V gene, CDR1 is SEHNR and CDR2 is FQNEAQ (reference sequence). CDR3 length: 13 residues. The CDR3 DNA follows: TGTGCCAGCAGCTTTAACGCAAACACTGAAGCTTTCTTT. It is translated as CASSFNANTEAFF.

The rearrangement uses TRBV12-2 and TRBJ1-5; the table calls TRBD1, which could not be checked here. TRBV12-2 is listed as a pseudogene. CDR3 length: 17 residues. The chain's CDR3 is CASRPIGTGGKCQPQHF. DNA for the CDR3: TGTGCAAGTCGCCCGATCGGGACAGGGGGAAAGTGTCAGCCCCAGCATTTT.

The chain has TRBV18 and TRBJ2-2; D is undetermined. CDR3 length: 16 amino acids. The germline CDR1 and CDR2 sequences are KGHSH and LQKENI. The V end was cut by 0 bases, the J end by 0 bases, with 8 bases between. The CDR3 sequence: CASSPPQPANTGELFF. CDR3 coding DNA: TGTGCCAGCTCACCACCACAGCCGGCGAACACCGGGGAGCTGTTTTTT. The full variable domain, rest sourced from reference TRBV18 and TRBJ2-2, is NAGVMQNPRHLVRRRGQEARLRCSPMKGHSHVYWYRQLPEEGLKFMVYLQKENIIDESGMPKERFSAEFPKEGPSILRIQQVVRGDSAAYFCASSPPQPANTGELFFGEGSRLTVL.

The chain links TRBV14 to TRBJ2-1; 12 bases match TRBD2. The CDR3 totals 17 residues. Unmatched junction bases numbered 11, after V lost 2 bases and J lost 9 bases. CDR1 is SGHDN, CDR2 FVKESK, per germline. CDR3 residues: CASSQKVLAGGSGEQFF. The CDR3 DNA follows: TGTGCCAGCAGCCAAAAAGTACTAGCGGGAGGTTCGGGTGAGCAGTTCTTC.

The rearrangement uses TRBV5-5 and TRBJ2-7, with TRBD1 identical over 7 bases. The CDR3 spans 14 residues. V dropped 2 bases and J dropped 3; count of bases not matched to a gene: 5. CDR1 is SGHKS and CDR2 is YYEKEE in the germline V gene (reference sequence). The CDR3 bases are TGTGCCAGCAGCTTTAAGGCAGGGGGCTACGAGCAGTACTTC. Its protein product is CASSFKAGGYEQYF.

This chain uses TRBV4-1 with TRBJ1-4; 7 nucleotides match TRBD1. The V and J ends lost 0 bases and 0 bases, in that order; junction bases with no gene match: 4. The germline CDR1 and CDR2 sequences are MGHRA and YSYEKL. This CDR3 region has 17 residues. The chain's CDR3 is CASSQDRQGATNEKLFF. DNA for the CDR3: TGCGCCAGCAGCCAAGATAGGCAGGGGGCAACTAATGAAAAACTGTTTTTT.

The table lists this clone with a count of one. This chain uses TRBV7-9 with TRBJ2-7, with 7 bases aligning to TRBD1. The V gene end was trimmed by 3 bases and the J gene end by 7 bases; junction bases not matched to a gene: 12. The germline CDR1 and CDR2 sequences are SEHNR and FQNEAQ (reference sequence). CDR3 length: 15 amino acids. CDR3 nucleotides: TGTGCCAGCAGCTTTTCCGGGACAGAGGTGGGAGAGCAGTACTTC. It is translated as CASSFSGTEVGEQYF.

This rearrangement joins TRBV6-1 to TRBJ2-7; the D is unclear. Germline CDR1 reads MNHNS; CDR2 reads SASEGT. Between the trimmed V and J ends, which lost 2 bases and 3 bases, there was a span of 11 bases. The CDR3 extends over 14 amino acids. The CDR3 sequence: CASSEFMSFYEQYF. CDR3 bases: TGTGCCAGCAGTGAATTCATGTCCTTCTACGAGCAGTACTTC.

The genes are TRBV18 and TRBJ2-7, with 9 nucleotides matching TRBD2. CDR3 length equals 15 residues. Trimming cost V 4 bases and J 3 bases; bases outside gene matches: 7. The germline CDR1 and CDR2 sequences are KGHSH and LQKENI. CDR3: CASSQQGGGDYEQYF. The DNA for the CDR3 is TGTGCCAGCTCACAACAAGGCGGGGGGGACTACGAGCAGTACTTC.

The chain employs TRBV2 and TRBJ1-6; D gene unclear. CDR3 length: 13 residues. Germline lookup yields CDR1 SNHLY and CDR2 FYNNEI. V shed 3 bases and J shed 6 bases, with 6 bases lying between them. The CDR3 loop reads CASSEEVNSPLHF. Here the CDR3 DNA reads TGTGCCAGCAGTGAGGAGGTTAATTCACCCCTCCACTTT.

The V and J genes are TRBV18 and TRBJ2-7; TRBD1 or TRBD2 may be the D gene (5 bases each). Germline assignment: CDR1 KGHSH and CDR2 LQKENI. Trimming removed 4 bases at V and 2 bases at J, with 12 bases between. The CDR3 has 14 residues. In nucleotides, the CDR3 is TGTGCCAGCTCACAGGGACCGGGCCCCTACGAGCAGTACTTC. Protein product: CASSQGPGPYEQYF.

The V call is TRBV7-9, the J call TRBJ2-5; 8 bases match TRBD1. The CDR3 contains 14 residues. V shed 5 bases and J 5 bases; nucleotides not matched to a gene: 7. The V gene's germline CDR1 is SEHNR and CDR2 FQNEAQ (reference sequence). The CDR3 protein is CASSLQGVVETQYF. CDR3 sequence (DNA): TGTGCCAGCAGCCTACAGGGGGTGGTGGAGACCCAGTACTTC.

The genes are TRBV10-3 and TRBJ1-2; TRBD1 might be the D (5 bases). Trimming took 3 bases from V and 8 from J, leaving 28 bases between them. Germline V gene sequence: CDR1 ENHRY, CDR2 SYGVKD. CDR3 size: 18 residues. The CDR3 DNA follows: TGTGCCATCAGTGAAAGGGCAGGAGACAGTACCAACTTGGGGGGCTACACCTTC. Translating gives CAISERAGDSTNLGGYTF.

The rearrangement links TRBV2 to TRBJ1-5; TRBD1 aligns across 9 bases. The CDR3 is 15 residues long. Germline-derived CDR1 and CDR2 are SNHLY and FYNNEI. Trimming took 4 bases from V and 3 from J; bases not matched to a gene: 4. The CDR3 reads CASSGGQGSNQPQHF. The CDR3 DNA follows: TGTGCCAGCAGTGGGGGACAGGGCTCCAATCAGCCCCAGCATTTT.

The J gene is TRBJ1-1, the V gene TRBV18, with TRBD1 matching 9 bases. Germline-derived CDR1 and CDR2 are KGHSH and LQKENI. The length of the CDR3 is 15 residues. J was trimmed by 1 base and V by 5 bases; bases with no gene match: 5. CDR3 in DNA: TGTGCCAGCTCAGTTCCGGGACAGGGGAACACTGAAGCTTTCTTT. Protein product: CASSVPGQGNTEAFF.

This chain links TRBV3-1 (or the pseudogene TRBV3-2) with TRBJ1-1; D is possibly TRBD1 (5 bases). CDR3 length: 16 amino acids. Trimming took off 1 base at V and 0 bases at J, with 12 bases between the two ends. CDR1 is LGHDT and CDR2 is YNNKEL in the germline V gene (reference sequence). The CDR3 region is CASSQVAGHLNTEAFF. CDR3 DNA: TGTGCCAGCAGCCAAGTAGCTGGACACTTGAACACTGAAGCTTTCTTT.

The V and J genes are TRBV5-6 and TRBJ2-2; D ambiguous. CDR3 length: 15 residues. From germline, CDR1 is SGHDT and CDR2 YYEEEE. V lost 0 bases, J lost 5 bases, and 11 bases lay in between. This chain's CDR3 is CASSLEARETGELFF. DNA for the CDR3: TGTGCCAGCAGCTTGGAGGCTAGAGAGACCGGGGAGCTGTTTTTT.

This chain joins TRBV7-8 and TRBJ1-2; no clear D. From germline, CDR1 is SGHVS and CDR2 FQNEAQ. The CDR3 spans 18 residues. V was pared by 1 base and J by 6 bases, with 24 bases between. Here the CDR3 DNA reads TGTGCCAGCAGCTTAGAGGGCAGGAACTGGCCTACCGGCAATGGCTACACCTTC. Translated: CASSLEGRNWPTGNGYTF.

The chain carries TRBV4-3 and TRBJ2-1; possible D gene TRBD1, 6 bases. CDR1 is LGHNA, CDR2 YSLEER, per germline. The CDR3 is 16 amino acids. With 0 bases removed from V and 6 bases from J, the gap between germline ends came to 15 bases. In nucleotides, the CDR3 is TGCGCCAGCAGCCAAGATAAGGCAGGGGAGCCCAATGAGCAGTTCTTC. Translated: CASSQDKAGEPNEQFF.

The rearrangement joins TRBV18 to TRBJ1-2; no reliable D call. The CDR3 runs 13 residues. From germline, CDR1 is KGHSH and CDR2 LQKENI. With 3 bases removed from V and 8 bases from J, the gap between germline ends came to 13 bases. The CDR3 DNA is TGTGCCAGCTCACCTCGTAGCCGGGCCGGCTACACCTTC. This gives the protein CASSPRSRAGYTF.

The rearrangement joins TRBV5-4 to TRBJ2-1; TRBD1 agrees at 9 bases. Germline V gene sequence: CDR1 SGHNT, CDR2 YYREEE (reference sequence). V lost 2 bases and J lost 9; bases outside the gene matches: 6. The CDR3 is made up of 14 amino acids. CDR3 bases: TGTGCCAGCAGCTTCGGGGACAGGGCAGGTGAGCAGTTCTTC. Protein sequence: CASSFGDRAGEQFF.

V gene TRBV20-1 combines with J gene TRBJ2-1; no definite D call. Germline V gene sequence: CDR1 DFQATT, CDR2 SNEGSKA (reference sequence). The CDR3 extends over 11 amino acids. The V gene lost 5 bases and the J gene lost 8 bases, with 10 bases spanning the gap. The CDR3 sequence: CSAGLVDEQFF. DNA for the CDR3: TGCAGTGCTGGCCTAGTTGATGAGCAGTTCTTC.